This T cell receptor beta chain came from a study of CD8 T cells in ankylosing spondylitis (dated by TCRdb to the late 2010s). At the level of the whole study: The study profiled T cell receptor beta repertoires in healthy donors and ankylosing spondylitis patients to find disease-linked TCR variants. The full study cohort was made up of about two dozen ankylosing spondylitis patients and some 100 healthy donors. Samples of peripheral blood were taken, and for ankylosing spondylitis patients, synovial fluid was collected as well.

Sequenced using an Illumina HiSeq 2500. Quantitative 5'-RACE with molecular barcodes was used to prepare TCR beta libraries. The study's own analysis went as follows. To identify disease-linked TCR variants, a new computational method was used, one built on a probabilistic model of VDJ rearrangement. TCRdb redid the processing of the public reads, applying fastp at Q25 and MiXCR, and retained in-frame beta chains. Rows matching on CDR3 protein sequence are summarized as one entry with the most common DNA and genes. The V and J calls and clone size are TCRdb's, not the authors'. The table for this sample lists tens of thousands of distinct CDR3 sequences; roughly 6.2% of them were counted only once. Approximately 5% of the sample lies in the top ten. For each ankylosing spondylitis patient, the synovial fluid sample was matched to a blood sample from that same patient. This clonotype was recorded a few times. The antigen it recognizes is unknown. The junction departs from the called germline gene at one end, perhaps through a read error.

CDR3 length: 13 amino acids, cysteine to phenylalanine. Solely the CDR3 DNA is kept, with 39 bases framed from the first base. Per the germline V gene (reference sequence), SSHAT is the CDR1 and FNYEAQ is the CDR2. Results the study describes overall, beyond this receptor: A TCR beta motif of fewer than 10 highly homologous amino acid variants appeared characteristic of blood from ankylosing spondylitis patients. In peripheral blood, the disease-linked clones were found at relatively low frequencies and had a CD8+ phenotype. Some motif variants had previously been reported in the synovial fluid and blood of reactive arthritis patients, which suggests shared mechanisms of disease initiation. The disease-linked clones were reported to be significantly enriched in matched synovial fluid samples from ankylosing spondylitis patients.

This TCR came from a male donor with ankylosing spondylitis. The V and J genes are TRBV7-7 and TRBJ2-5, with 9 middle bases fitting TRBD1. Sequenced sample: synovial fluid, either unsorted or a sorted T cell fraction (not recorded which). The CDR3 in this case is CASSPGQGETQYF. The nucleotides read TGTGCTAGCAGCCCTGGACAGGGGGAGACCCAGTACTTC.